The source of this T cell receptor beta chain is a study of blood T cell repertoires in COVID-19. Study-wide context: Sites in the United States, Italy and Spain provided acute and convalescent COVID-19 samples.

Germline assignment: CDR1 MNHEY and CDR2 SMNVEV (reference sequence). The CDR3 contains 12 residues. V shed 5 bases and J shed 7 bases, with 12 bases lying between them. As processed by the authors: Estimation of nucleated cell counts was performed using reference gene primer amplification. Only in-frame clones appear in the TCRdb table, and some are missing; sequencing was by immunoSEQ multiplex PCR. The DNA was the basis for D and trimming; V, J and clone size are from that table. The sample includes 150,000 to 200,000 clones, around 89% seen only once; the top ten take 1.5% to 2%. A single count supports this clone.

The source is a man aged 18 to 30 who had recovered from COVID-19. The sample comprised peripheral blood. The genes are TRBV27 and TRBJ2-7; D possibly corresponds to TRBD2 (6 bases). The CDR3 spells CASSGGSGEQYF. DNA of the CDR3: TGTGCCAGCAGTGGGGGGAGTGGGGAGCAGTACTTC.